Here is one TCR beta chain with its context. The V segment lost 4 bases and the J segment 1 base; nucleotides outside the gene matches: 5. CDR3 length: 18 residues. CDR1 SGHRS and CDR2 YFSETQ come from the germline V gene. The data stem from a study of T cell responses to AZD1222 COVID-19 vaccine. Sequenced by immunoSEQ multiplex PCR; TCRdb stores in-frame clones only, minus some. In the table there are about 75,000 clones, roughly 87% of which are singletons. The chain has TRBV5-1 and TRBJ2-1, with 16 bases fitting TRBD2. Sample: peripheral blood, taken 28 days after the second AZD1222 dose. The clonotype originates from an adult who received the AZD1222 COVID-19 vaccine. The CDR3 DNA reads as TGCGCCAGCAGCGCGGGACTAGCGGGGGGGCGTTCCTACAATGAGCAGTTCTTC. Protein product: CASSAGLAGGRSYNEQFF.